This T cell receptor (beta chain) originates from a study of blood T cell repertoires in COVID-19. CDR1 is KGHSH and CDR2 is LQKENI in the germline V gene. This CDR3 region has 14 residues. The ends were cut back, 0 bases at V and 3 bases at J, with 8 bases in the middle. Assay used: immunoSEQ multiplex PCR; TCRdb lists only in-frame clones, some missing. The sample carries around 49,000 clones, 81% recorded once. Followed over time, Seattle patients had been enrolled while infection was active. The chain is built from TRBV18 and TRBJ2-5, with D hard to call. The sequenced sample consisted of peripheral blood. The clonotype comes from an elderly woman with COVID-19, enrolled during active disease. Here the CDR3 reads CASSPPIFEETQYF. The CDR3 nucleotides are TGTGCCAGCTCACCACCAATCTTTGAAGAGACCCAGTACTTC.